This T cell receptor (beta chain) was captured in a study of T cells after yellow fever vaccination. Background on the study: Low-cell-number fractions underwent preparation using SMART-Seq v4 Ultra Low Input. Study outcomes and limitations: Faster peaking, at day 5 versus 15, marked a secondary response that was weaker. Subsequent booster samples again held most clones from primary vaccination (around 96% CD4, 85% to 90% CD8).

To note about this clonotype: Its cognate antigen is unknown.

Looked up from germline, CDR1 is LGHNA and CDR2 is YSLEER. This CDR3 region has 14 residues. Trimming cost V 0 bases and J 5 bases, with 10 bases left between them. Template switching by 5'RACE produced TCR cDNA, adding a universal primer site and UMIs. TCRdb independently ran MiXCR on the 5' RACE reads; one entry per CDR3 protein. The data contain approximately 150,000 distinct CDR3 sequences, 6.2% of them seen just once; the ten biggest clones take up roughly 3%. The chain recombines TRBV4-3 with TRBJ1-2; D unresolved. This sample comprised CD4+ T cells sorted from PBMCs, obtained on the day of the first yellow fever vaccination. The receptor was derived from a man younger than 30 who received the YFV17D yellow fever vaccine. Written as DNA, the CDR3 is TGCGCCAGCAGCCAAGACCCCCTCGGGTATGGCTACACCTTC. Translated, it gives CASSQDPLGYGYTF.